Following are 27 T cell receptor beta chains from one sample sequenced in a study of cytomegalovirus exposure and HLA in healthy donors (TCRdb year 2017). The receptor library was made with the immunoSEQ multiplex PCR assay. For the multiplex PCR, a mixture combining 60 forward primers for TCR Vbeta segments and 13 reverse primers for TCR Jbeta segments was used. TCRdb re-hosts the immuneACCESS table, in-frame sequences only. Its copies lack some clones; in the studies checked, an unresolved V gene accounts for under half of them, and the cause for the rest is not known. This specimen's table enumerates fewer than 200,000 clones. Jointly, the top ten make up 1% to 1.5% of the sample. Sequenced material: PBMCs. All receptors come from a woman in her fifties or sixties in good health and CMV-seronegative.

The chain uses TRBV11-2 and TRBJ1-1, with TRBD1 as a possible D gene (5 bases). The CDR3 covers 15 residues. Trimming cost V 4 bases and J 2 bases, with 14 bases left between them. From germline, CDR1 is SGHAT and CDR2 FQNNGV. CDR3 nucleotide sequence: TGTGCCAGCAGCTCCCAACTGCAGGGTAACACTGAAGCTTTCTTT. Amino acids: CASSSQLQGNTEAFF.

The chain employs TRBV5-1 and TRBJ1-2; D might be TRBD1 (6 bases). The CDR3 covers 16 residues. Germline V gives CDR1 SGHRS, CDR2 YFSETQ. V lost 4 bases, J lost 1 base, and 17 bases lay in between. CDR3 amino acids: CASSPPAGENNYGYTF. CDR3 DNA: TGCGCCAGCAGCCCGCCGGCAGGGGAGAATAACTATGGCTACACCTTC.

The chain carries TRBV7-6 and TRBJ2-7; possible D gene TRBD1, 6 bases. CDR3 size: 16 residues. Germline assignment: CDR1 SGHVS and CDR2 FNYEAQ. Trimming took off 1 base at V and 3 bases at J, with 16 bases between the two ends. The CDR3 DNA is TGTGCCAGCAGCTTAGACCCGGGACAAGGGGGCTACGAGCAGTACTTC. Its translation: CASSLDPGQGGYEQYF.

The chain recombines TRBV5-8 with TRBJ2-7; TRBD2 agrees at 11 bases. The CDR3 runs 15 residues. With V trimmed by 3 bases and J by 7 bases, 9 bases remained unmatched. The V gene's germline CDR1 is SGHTS and CDR2 YDEGEE. CDR3 in amino acids: CASSSRPRLAGEQYF. Written as DNA, the CDR3 is TGTGCCAGCAGCTCGCGCCCCCGACTAGCGGGGGAGCAGTACTTC. The complete variable domain, with remaining parts taken from reference TRBV5-8 and TRBJ2-7, reads EAGVTQSPTHLIKTRGQQATLRCSPISGHTSVYWYQQALGLGLQFLLWYDEGEERNRGNFPPRFSGRQFPNYSSELNVNALELEDSALYLCASSSRPRLAGEQYFGPGTRLTVT.

Concerning this clone itself: The same CDR3 arises from other DNA sequences in this sample as well. V is TRBV5-1 and J is TRBJ1-1; 12 positions agree with TRBD1. V shed 0 bases, J shed 9 bases, and the junction held 9 bases outside the gene matches. The CDR3 runs 16 residues. The germline CDR1 and CDR2 sequences are SGHRS and YFSETQ. The CDR3 is CASSLETGTGGSKAFF. In DNA, the CDR3 is TGCGCCAGCAGCTTGGAGACGGGGACAGGGGGCTCTAAAGCTTTCTTT.

V is TRBV11-3 and J is TRBJ1-1, with TRBD1 matching over 7 bases. This CDR3 is 13 amino acids long. The ends lost 6 bases at V and 4 bases at J; junction bases unmatched: 5. The germline V gene encodes CDR1 SGHNT and CDR2 YENEEA. CDR3 sequence: CASSSTGVTEAFF. CDR3 DNA sequence: TGTGCCAGCAGTTCTACAGGGGTCACTGAAGCTTTCTTT.

V is TRBV7-9 and J is TRBJ2-7; TRBD1 agrees at 7 bases. Germline V gives CDR1 SEHNR, CDR2 FQNEAQ (reference sequence). With V trimmed by 5 bases and J by 2 bases, 6 bases remained unmatched. The length of the CDR3 is 14 residues. The CDR3 region is CASSKWDSPYEQYF. CDR3 DNA sequence: TGTGCCAGCAGCAAGTGGGACAGCCCCTACGAGCAGTACTTC.

This chain joins TRBV5-1 and TRBJ2-1; D call uncertain. V lost 5 bases, J lost 7 bases, and 22 bases lay in between. The germline CDR1 and CDR2 sequences are SGHRS and YFSETQ. The CDR3 has 16 residues. Here the CDR3 DNA reads TGCGCCAGCAGACGAGTTGGCGCCGGCGGCTTAAATGAGCAGTTCTTC. Translated, it gives CASRRVGAGGLNEQFF.

The chain is built from TRBV7-3 and TRBJ2-5; 10 bases fit TRBD2. This CDR3 comprises 14 residues. Germline V gene lookup returns CDR1 SGHTA and CDR2 FQGTGA. V dropped 3 bases and J dropped 2; count of bases not matched to a gene: 0. The CDR3 bases are TGTGCCAGCAGCTTTAGCGGGAGGCAAGAGACCCAGTACTTC. Its protein is CASSFSGRQETQYF.

CDR3 sequence: CASSLKGGGGYEQYF. For the CDR3, the DNA is TGTGCCAGCAGTTTAAAAGGCGGGGGGGGCTACGAGCAGTACTTC. The genes are TRBV27 and TRBJ2-7, with TRBD2 matching 9 bases. Germline V gene sequence: CDR1 MNHEY, CDR2 SMNVEV (reference sequence). V shed 2 bases and J 3 bases; nucleotides not matched to a gene: 5. CDR3 length: 15 amino acids.

On this clone itself: Additional DNA sequences in this sample encode the identical CDR3. This rearrangement joins TRBV7-3 to TRBJ2-7; 8 bases line up with TRBD1. Per germline, CDR1 SGHTA and CDR2 FQGTGA. Trimming took 4 bases from V and 0 from J; bases not matched to a gene: 2. The CDR3 totals 14 residues. CDR3 sequence reads: CASSSGQGSYEQYF. CDR3 DNA: TGTGCCAGCAGCTCCGGACAGGGCTCCTACGAGCAGTACTTC.

The V gene is TRBV5-1, the J gene TRBJ2-2; TRBD2 aligns across 15 bases. This CDR3 region has 17 residues. V was clipped by 4 bases and J by 5 bases; unmatched bases: 6. Per germline, CDR1 SGHRS and CDR2 YFSETQ. In DNA, the CDR3 is TGCGCCAGCAGCCCAGGACTAGCGGGGGGGCGAACCGGGGAGCTGTTTTTT. It yields the protein CASSPGLAGGRTGELFF.

The V gene is TRBV6-6, the J gene TRBJ2-3, with no clear D. CDR1 MNHNY and CDR2 SVGAGI come from the germline V gene (reference sequence). Trimming took off 4 bases at V and 3 bases at J, with 5 bases between the two ends. CDR3 length: 12 amino acids. DNA of the CDR3: TGTGCCAGCAGTTTGCGAACAGATACGCAGTATTTT. Its protein product is CASSLRTDTQYF.

J is TRBJ2-3 and V is TRBV5-6; 11 nucleotides agree with TRBD2. The germline V gene has CDR1 SGHDT and CDR2 YYEEEE. The CDR3 has 15 amino acids. Germline trimming cut 0 bases from V and 5 bases from J; bases unmatched to any gene: 2. The CDR3 protein is CASSLGSGGGDTQYF. The CDR3 DNA sequence: TGTGCCAGCAGCTTGGGTAGCGGGGGGGGAGATACGCAGTATTTT.

This chain connects TRBV5-4 to TRBJ2-3, with 9 bases identical to TRBD2. This CDR3 spans 14 amino acids. The germline gives CDR1 SGHNT, CDR2 YYREEE (reference sequence). J was trimmed by 3 bases and V by 1 base; bases with no gene match: 0. In nucleotides, the CDR3 is TGTGCCAGCAGCTTGAGCGGGGGGACAGATACGCAGTATTTT. Its translation: CASSLSGGTDTQYF. The full variable domain, with the rest looked up from reference TRBV5-4 and TRBJ2-3, is ETGVTQSPTHLIKTRGQQVTLRCSSQSGHNTVSWYQQALGQGPQFIFQYYREEENGRGNFPPRFSGLQFPNYSSELNVNALELDDSALYLCASSLSGGTDTQYFGPGTRLTVL.

V and J are TRBV11-2 and TRBJ1-2; no reliable D call. V gave up 1 base and J gave up 0 bases, with 9 bases separating them. The CDR3 extends over 15 amino acids. Germline V gene sequence: CDR1 SGHAT, CDR2 FQNNGV. CDR3 in amino acids: CASSLALHSNYGYTF. The CDR3 nucleotides read TGTGCCAGCAGCTTAGCACTCCATTCTAACTATGGCTACACCTTC. The full variable domain, with the rest looked up from reference TRBV11-2 and TRBJ1-2, is EAGVAQSPRYKIIEKRQSVAFWCNPISGHATLYWYQQILGQGPKLLIQFQNNGVVDDSQLPKDRFSAERLKGVDSTLKIQPAKLEDSAVYLCASSLALHSNYGYTFGSGTRLTVV.

The chain is built from TRBV5-1 and TRBJ2-7, with 9 bases lining up with TRBD1. The CDR3 length is 14 residues. Germline V gene lookup returns CDR1 SGHRS and CDR2 YFSETQ. The V segment lost 4 bases and the J segment 5 bases; nucleotides outside the gene matches: 7. Here the CDR3 reads CASSIPGQGNEQYF. In DNA, the CDR3 is TGCGCCAGCAGCATTCCGGGACAGGGTAACGAGCAGTACTTC. Combining the CDR3 with reference TRBV5-1 and TRBJ2-7 gives the whole variable domain KAGVTQTPRYLIKTRGQQVTLSCSPISGHRSVSWYQQTPGQGLQFLFEYFSETQRNKGNFPGRFSGRQFSNSRSEMNVSTLELGDSALYLCASSIPGQGNEQYFGPGTRLTVT.

This chain uses TRBV19 with TRBJ1-1; 8 positions agree with TRBD1. There are 14 residues in the CDR3. Germline V lookup: CDR1 LNHDA, CDR2 SQIVND (reference sequence). J gave up 7 bases and V 6 bases, and 10 bases lay outside the gene matches. The CDR3 nucleotides are TGTGCCAGTAGCACAGGGGGAGGGACTCATGAAGCTTTCTTT. Protein product: CASSTGGGTHEAFF.

The chain couples TRBV29-1 to TRBJ2-7; 8 nucleotides align to TRBD1. Germline assignment: CDR1 SQVTM and CDR2 ANQGSEA. J was trimmed by 5 bases and V by 4 bases; bases with no gene match: 10. This CDR3 is 14 amino acids long. The CDR3 region is CSVGQGARGHEQYF. In nucleotides, the CDR3 is TGCAGCGTTGGTCAGGGGGCGCGAGGACACGAGCAGTACTTC.

V and J are TRBV29-1 and TRBJ2-2; 7 bases are a match to TRBD1. CDR1 is SQVTM and CDR2 is ANQGSEA in the germline V gene. This CDR3 is built from 15 residues. V was pared by 7 bases and J by 2 bases, with 10 bases of the junction left unmatched. This CDR3 reads CSAHRGRTNTGELFF. In DNA form, the CDR3 reads TGCAGCGCCCACAGGGGTCGAACTAACACCGGGGAGCTGTTTTTT.

The chain employs TRBV5-1 and TRBJ2-5; 7 nucleotides align to TRBD2. The CDR3 has 15 amino acids. CDR1 SGHRS and CDR2 YFSETQ come from the germline V gene. The J segment lost 5 bases and the V segment lost 0 bases, leaving 7 bases of the junction unmatched. CDR3 in DNA: TGCGCCAGCAGCTTGGAGGGAGGGATTCAGGAGACCCAGTACTTC. This gives the protein CASSLEGGIQETQYF.

The chain links TRBV29-1 to TRBJ2-6; D call uncertain. Germline V lookup: CDR1 SQVTM, CDR2 ANQGSEA. The CDR3 contains 12 residues. V gave up 5 bases and J gave up 0 bases, with 2 bases separating them. CDR3 in DNA: TGCAGCGTTCACTCTGGGGCCAACGTCCTGACTTTC. Translation: CSVHSGANVLTF.

This rearrangement joins TRBV6-1 to TRBJ1-1, with 7 nucleotides matching TRBD1. CDR3 length: 14 residues. The V gene's germline CDR1 is MNHNS and CDR2 SASEGT. Trimming cost V 6 bases and J 0 bases; bases outside gene matches: 4. This chain's CDR3 is CASRLDRVNTEAFF. Written as DNA, the CDR3 is TGTGCCAGCAGGTTAGACAGGGTGAACACTGAAGCTTTCTTT.

The rearrangement links TRBV7-9 to TRBJ2-2; 13 positions match TRBD2. Germline CDR1 SEHNR, CDR2 FQNEAQ (reference sequence). J lost 1 base, V lost 6 bases, and 2 bases had no gene match. CDR3 length: 16 amino acids. The CDR3 region is CASRGLAGLNTGELFF. Here the CDR3 DNA reads TGTGCCAGCAGGGGACTAGCGGGATTGAACACCGGGGAGCTGTTTTTT.

Concerning this clone: The junction and the germline gene differ at one end; a read error may be behind it. The chain combines TRBV5-1 with TRBJ1-5; D perhaps matches TRBD1 (6 bases). This CDR3 is 15 amino acids long. Germline V gives CDR1 SGHRS, CDR2 YFSETQ. CDR3 in DNA: TGCGCCAGCAGCCTCGGGACAACTAATAATCAGGCCCAGCATTTT. It encodes CASSLGTTNNQAQHF.

Points on this clone: The CDR3 end shows no conserved phenylalanine or tryptophan, and so a read error is likely. This chain uses TRBV18 with TRBJ1-1; maybe TRBD1 (5 bases). Trimming shortened V by 2 bases and J by 0 bases, and 13 bases separated the two germline ends. The CDR3 has 16 residues. The germline gives CDR1 KGHSH, CDR2 LQKENI. DNA of the CDR3: TGTGCCAGCTCACCATCCGCAGGGAGGGTGAACACTGAAGCTTTCTCT. Translated: CASSPSAGRVNTEAFS.

The chain is built from TRBV10-3 and TRBJ1-1; possible D gene TRBD1, 6 bases. This CDR3 region has 13 residues. V was trimmed by 6 bases and J by 6 bases, leaving 14 bases between them. CDR1 and CDR2 (germline): ENHRY, SYGVKD. In DNA, the CDR3 is TGTGCCATCAGGGCCACAGGGAAAGCTGAAGCTTTCTTT. Protein product: CAIRATGKAEAFF.